This note documents a single T cell receptor beta chain sequence. Its target is not known. RNA amounts of about 0.5 to 1 ug underwent reverse transcription with random hexamers. An immunoSEQ multiplex PCR amplified TCR beta CDR3 over 54 Vbeta and 13 Jbeta. TCRdb redid the calling of the immunoSEQ multiplex PCR reads with MiXCR, one entry per CDR3 protein. The sample consists of about 120,000 distinct CDR3 sequences, 94% of them appearing once. The data stem from a study of CD8 T cells in Susac syndrome. TCR beta was sequenced from blood CD8+ and CD4+ T cells. TEMRA cells were FACS-enriched, with CD8+ and CD4+ T cells isolated negatively. General observations from the study: The study's TCR sequencing and HLA analysis drew on a certain number of individuals. That number was acknowledged as relatively small.

The sequence was collected from a human donor in good health. Sequencing input: CD4+ T cells from PBMCs.

In DNA, the CDR3 is TGCAGTGCTAGAAATATCAGAGGAGTCTACGAGCAGTACTTC. This sequence encodes CSARNIRGVYEQYF. The chain combines TRBV20-1 with TRBJ2-7, with D hard to call. V was trimmed by 2 bases and J by 3 bases, leaving 14 bases between them. Per the germline V gene, CDR1 is DFQATT and CDR2 is SNEGSKA (reference sequence). The CDR3 has 14 residues.